These 8 T cell receptor beta chains originate from one sample sequenced in a study of Ad26.COV2.S vaccination and SARS-CoV-2 variants. Specified treatment: around 19 received Ad26.COV2.S at low or high dose, single or two shots; 5 received placebo; per-sample allocation not given. Collection of the samples took place on day 63 after the first injection of vaccine or placebo. The data were produced by immunoSEQ multiplex PCR, yet TCRdb's version contains in-frame clones alone and is incomplete. The sample has about 330,000 clones, 90% seen once. The sequencing here drew on peripheral blood, taken in a trial of Ad26.COV2.S vaccine versus placebo. These receptors were obtained from a person between 18 and 65 years old who received the Ad26.COV2.S COVID-19 vaccine or a placebo.

The V gene is TRBV5-1, the J gene TRBJ2-7, with 8 bases that match TRBD1. From germline, CDR1 is SGHRS and CDR2 YFSETQ. V lost 3 bases, J lost 2 bases, and 4 bases stayed unmatched. The CDR3 runs 14 residues. The chain's CDR3 is CASSSGQGAYEQYV. In nucleotides, the CDR3 is TGCGCCAGCAGCTCCGGACAGGGTGCCTACGAGCAGTACGTC.

This rearrangement joins TRBV9 to TRBJ2-7; unclear D gene. V lost 0 bases and J lost 6, with 13 bases in between. The CDR3 extends over 14 amino acids. Germline CDR1 is SGDLS and CDR2 is YYNGEE. The CDR3 here is CASSVEAYPFEQYF. The CDR3 bases are TGTGCCAGCAGCGTAGAAGCCTACCCATTCGAGCAGTACTTC.

The chain recombines TRBV6-5 with TRBJ2-7; D gene ambiguous. Looked up from germline, CDR1 is MNHEY and CDR2 is SVGAGI. CDR3 size: 13 residues. Trimming cost V 0 bases and J 7 bases, with 10 bases left between them. The CDR3 coding sequence is TGTGCCAGCAGTTACTCGATCCGTGGGGAGCAGTACGTC. Protein: CASSYSIRGEQYV.

This chain uses TRBV6-1 with TRBJ2-7, with 8 bases that match TRBD2. With V trimmed by 2 bases and J by 4 bases, 4 bases remained unmatched. Germline V lookup: CDR1 MNHNS, CDR2 SASEGT. This CDR3 is 14 amino acids long. The CDR3 coding sequence is TGTGCCAGCAGTGAACGCCCTAGCGGGTACGAGCAGTACGTC. It specifies CASSERPSGYEQYV.

Here the CDR3 reads CASSPPAFGDPKNIQYF. The CDR3 bases are TGTGCCAGCAGCCCTCCGGCGTTCGGGGACCCCAAAAACATTCAGTACTTC. V usage is TRBV13 and J usage is TRBJ2-4, with D perhaps TRBD1 or TRBD2 (5 bases each). Trimming stripped 5 bases from V and 2 bases from J, with 19 bases between. Germline V CDR1 and CDR2: PRHDT, FYEKMQ (reference sequence). This CDR3 is 17 amino acids long.

This chain connects TRBV9 to TRBJ1-2, with D possibly being TRBD1 (6 bases). Germline V gives CDR1 SGDLS, CDR2 YYNGEE. Trimming took off 0 bases at V and 2 bases at J, with 14 bases between the two ends. The CDR3 is 16 residues long. The CDR3 protein is CASSVEVAGVNYGYTF. In DNA form, the CDR3 reads TGTGCCAGCAGCGTAGAGGTCGCAGGGGTAAACTATGGCTACACCTTC.

The CDR3 DNA sequence: TGTGCCAGTAGTATCCACGGGCCCAACCGGCCGAACACCGGGGAGCTGTTTTTT. This gives the protein CASSIHGPNRPNTGELFF. The V call is TRBV19, the J call TRBJ2-2; D remains ambiguous. Germline-derived CDR1 and CDR2 are LNHDA and SQIVND (reference sequence). Trimming pared 3 bases from V and 0 bases from J, leaving 17 bases between. The CDR3 spans 18 residues.

The J gene is TRBJ2-1, the V gene TRBV18, with a weak D call TRBD1 (6 bases). The CDR3 has 16 amino acids. The V end was cut by 0 bases, the J end by 2 bases, with 11 bases between. Germline CDR1 and CDR2: KGHSH and LQKENI. The CDR3: CASSPPLRGTYNEQFF. In nucleotides, the CDR3 is TGTGCCAGCTCACCACCGTTAAGGGGGACCTACAATGAGCAGTTCTTC.